These 3 T cell receptor beta chains originate from one sample sequenced in a study of CD8 T cells in ankylosing spondylitis (dated by TCRdb to 2016 to 2017). Preparation of the library involved 5' RACE. The instrument given in TCRdb is Illumina HiSeq 2500. TCRdb passed the public sequencing reads through fastp at Q25 and MiXCR, retaining productive beta sequences. Every entry covers one CDR3 protein and lists the most common genes and DNA from its rows. The sample table shows around 770,000 distinct CDR3 sequences, and about 20% are seen once. The top ten constitute around 19% of the sample. Their cognate antigens are unknown. The paper's findings and limits, for the study overall: Blood from ankylosing spondylitis patients appeared to be characterized by a TCR beta motif composed of about eight highly homologous amino acid variants.

The sequenced sample was blood, either unsorted or a sorted T cell fraction (not recorded which). The receptor set was obtained from a male donor with ankylosing spondylitis.

The chain carries TRBV29-1 and TRBJ2-7; 8 bases agree with TRBD2. The CDR3 is made up of 13 amino acids. CDR1 is SQVTM, CDR2 ANQGSEA, per germline. J lost 3 bases, V lost 4 bases, and 5 bases had no gene match. Here the CDR3 DNA reads TGCAGCGTTGGGGGCGGGGGGTTCTACGAGCAGTACTTC. This encodes CSVGGGGFYEQYF.

This clonotype was seen a handful of times. The chain joins TRBV5-1 to TRBJ2-5; TRBD2 matches 14 bases. J gave up 4 bases and V 4 bases, and 6 bases lay outside the gene matches. The CDR3 sequence is 16 residues long. Per the germline V gene, CDR1 is SGHRS and CDR2 is YFSETQ. CDR3 nucleotides: TGCGCCAGCAGCCTTGGGACTAGCGGGGGAGTAGAGACCCAGTACTTC. It translates to CASSLGTSGGVETQYF.

The chain uses TRBV27 and TRBJ1-4; D gene uncertain. CDR1 and CDR2 from the germline V gene are MNHEY and SMNVEV (reference sequence). V was trimmed by 3 bases and J by 3 bases, leaving 8 bases between them. The CDR3 totals 14 residues. This CDR3 reads CASSLQAANEKLFF. For the CDR3, the DNA is TGTGCCAGCAGTTTGCAGGCTGCTAATGAAAAACTGTTTTTT.